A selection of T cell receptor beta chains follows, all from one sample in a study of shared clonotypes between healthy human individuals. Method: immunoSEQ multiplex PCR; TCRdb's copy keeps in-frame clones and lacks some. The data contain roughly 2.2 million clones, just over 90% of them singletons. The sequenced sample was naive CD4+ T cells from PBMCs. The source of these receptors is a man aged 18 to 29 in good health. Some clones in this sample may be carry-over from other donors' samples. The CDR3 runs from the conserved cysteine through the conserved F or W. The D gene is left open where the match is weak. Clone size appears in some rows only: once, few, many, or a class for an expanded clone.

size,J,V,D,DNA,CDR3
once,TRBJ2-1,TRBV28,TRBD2,TGTGCCAGCTCAGCGGGAGGACCAGTGAATGAGCAGTTCTTC,CASSAGGPVNEQFF
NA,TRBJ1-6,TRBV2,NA,TGTGCCAGCAGGGAAACAGGGCATTCACCCCTCCACTTT,CASRETGHSPLHF
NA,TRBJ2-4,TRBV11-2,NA,TGTGCCAGCAGCTCACTTGGGGGTGTTGCGAAGTACGGCAAAAACATTCAGTACTTC,CASSSLGGVAKYGKNIQYF
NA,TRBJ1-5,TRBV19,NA,TGTGCCAGTAGTATCGGCAGGGTTTATCAGCCCCAGCATTTT,CASSIGRVYQPQHF
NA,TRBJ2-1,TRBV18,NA,TGTGCCAGCTCACCAGATATCGCCTCCTACAATGAGCAGTTCTTC,CASSPDIASYNEQFF
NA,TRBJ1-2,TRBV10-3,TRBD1,TGTGCCATCAGTGAGCCGGGACAGGGGAACTATGGCTACACCTTC,CAISEPGQGNYGYTF
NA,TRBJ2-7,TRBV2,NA,TGTGCCAGCAGTCTCCGACTCTTTACCTACGAGCAGTACTTC,CASSLRLFTYEQYF
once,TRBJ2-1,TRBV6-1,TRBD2,TGTGCCAGCAGTCAAGGACTAGCGGGAGTAGGATACAATGAGCAGTTCTTC,CASSQGLAGVGYNEQFF
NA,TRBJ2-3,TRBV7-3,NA,TGTGCCAGCAGCCCACGTCTTTGGGGAGTCATCACAGATACGCAGTATTTT,CASSPRLWGVITDTQYF
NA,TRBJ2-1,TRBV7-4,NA,TGTGCCAGCAGCTTAGTTACTAGCTCCTACAATGAGCAGTTCTTC,CASSLVTSSYNEQFF
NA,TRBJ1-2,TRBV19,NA,TGTGCCAGTACTCAACAGGGTAACTATGGCTACACCTTC,CASTQQGNYGYTF
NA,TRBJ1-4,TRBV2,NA,TGTGCCAGCAGTGAATTCGAGAGTGGGCAACTGTTTTTT,CASSEFESGQLFF